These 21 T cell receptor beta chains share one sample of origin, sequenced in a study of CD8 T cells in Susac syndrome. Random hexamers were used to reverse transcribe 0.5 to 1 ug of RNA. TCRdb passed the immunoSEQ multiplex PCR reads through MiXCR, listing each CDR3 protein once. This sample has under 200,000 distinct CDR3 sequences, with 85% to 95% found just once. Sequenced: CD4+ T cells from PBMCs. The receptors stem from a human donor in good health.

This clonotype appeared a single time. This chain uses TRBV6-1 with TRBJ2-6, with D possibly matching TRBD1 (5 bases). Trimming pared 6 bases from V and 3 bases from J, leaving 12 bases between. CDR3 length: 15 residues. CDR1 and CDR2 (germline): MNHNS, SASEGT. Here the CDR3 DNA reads TGTGCCAGCAGGCTACAGGAGCGTGGGGCCAACGTCCTGACTTTC. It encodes CASRLQERGANVLTF.

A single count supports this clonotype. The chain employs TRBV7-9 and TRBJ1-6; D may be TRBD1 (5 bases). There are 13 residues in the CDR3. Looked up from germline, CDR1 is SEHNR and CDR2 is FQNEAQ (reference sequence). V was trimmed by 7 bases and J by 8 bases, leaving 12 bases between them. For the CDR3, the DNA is TGTGCCAGCACCATCTCGACAGATTCACCCCTCCACTTT. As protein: CASTISTDSPLHF.

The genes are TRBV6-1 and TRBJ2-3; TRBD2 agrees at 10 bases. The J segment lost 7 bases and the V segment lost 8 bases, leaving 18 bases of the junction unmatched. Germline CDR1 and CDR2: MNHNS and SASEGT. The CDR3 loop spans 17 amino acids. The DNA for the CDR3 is TGTGCCAGCTTCGACTCAGGACTAGCGGAGGGCGTAAATACGCAGTATTTT. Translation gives CASFDSGLAEGVNTQYF.

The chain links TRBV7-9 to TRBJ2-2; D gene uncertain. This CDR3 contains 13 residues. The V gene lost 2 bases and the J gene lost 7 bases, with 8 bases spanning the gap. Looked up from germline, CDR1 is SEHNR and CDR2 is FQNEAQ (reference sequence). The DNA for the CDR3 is TGTGCCAGCAGCTTACGCGGCCACGGGGAGCTGTTTTTT. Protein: CASSLRGHGELFF.

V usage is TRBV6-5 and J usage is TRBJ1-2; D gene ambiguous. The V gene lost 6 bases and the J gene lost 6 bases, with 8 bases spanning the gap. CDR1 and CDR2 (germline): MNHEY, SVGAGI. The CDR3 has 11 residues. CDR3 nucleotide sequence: TGTGCCAGCAGGTGGACGGATGGCTACACCTTC. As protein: CASRWTDGYTF.

The CDR3 is CSVKGGSYEQYF. The CDR3 DNA reads TGCAGCGTGAAGGGGGGCTCCTACGAGCAGTACTTC. The chain employs TRBV29-1 and TRBJ2-7; D possibly matches TRBD1 or TRBD2 (6 bases each). Trimming pared 6 bases from V and 0 bases from J, leaving 9 bases between. The CDR3 covers 12 residues. Germline V lookup: CDR1 SQVTM, CDR2 ANQGSEA.

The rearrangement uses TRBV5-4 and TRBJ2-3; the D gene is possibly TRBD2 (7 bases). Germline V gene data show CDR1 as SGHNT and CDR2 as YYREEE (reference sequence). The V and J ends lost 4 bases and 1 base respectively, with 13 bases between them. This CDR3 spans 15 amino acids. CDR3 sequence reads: CASSPSGGRTDTQYF. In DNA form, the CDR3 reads TGTGCCAGCAGCCCGTCGGGGGGCCGCACAGATACGCAGTATTTT. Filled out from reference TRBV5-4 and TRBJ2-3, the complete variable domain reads ETGVTQSPTHLIKTRGQQVTLRCSSQSGHNTVSWYQQALGQGPQFIFQYYREEENGRGNFPPRFSGLQFPNYSSELNVNALELDDSALYLCASSPSGGRTDTQYFGPGTRLTVL.

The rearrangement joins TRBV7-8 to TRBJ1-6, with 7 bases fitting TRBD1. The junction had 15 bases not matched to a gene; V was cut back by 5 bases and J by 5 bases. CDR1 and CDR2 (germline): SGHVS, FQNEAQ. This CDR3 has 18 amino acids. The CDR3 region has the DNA TGTGCCAGCAGCCCCTCGGGGAGAGCCGGGACAGATAATTCACCCCTCCACTTT. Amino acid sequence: CASSPSGRAGTDNSPLHF. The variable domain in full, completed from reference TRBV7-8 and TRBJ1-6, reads GAGVSQSPRYKVAKRGQDVALRCDPISGHVSLFWYQQALGQGPEFLTYFQNEAQLDKSGLPSDRFFAERPEGSVSTLKIQRTQQEDSAVYLCASSPSGRAGTDNSPLHFGNGTRLTVT.

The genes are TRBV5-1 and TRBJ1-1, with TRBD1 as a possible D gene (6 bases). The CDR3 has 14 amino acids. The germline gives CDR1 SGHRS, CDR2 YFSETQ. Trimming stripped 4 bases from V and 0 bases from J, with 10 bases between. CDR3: CASSPGTLNTEAFF. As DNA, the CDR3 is TGCGCCAGCAGCCCAGGGACACTGAACACTGAAGCTTTCTTT.

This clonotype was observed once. CDR3 nucleotides: TGTGCCAGCAGCGTAATGGGCAGTGCCTACAATGAGCAGTTCTTC. This encodes CASSVMGSAYNEQFF. V and J are TRBV2 and TRBJ2-1, with D hard to call. The V end was cut by 6 bases, the J end by 2 bases, with 14 bases between. Germline CDR1 reads SNHLY; CDR2 reads FYNNEI. The CDR3 runs 15 residues.

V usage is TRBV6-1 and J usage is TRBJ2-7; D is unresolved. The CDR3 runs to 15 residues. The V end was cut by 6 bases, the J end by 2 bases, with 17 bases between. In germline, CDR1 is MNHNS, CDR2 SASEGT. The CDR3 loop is CASSPAPSFPYEQYV. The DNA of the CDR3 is TGTGCCAGCAGCCCGGCCCCTTCTTTTCCCTACGAGCAGTACGTC.

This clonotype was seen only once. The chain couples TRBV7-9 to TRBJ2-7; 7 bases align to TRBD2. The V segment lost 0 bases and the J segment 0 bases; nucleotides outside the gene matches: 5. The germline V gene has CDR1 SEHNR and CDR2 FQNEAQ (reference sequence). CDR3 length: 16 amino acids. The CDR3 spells CASSLASGQYSYEQYF. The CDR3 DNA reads TGTGCCAGCAGCTTAGCTAGCGGGCAGTACTCCTACGAGCAGTACTTC.

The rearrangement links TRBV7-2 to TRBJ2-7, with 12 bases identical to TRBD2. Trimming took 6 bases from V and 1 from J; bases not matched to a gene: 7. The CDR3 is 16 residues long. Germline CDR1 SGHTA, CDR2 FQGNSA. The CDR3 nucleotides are TGTGCCAGCAGGGTTGGACTAGCGGGGTCGTCCTACGAGCAGTACTTC. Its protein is CASRVGLAGSSYEQYF.

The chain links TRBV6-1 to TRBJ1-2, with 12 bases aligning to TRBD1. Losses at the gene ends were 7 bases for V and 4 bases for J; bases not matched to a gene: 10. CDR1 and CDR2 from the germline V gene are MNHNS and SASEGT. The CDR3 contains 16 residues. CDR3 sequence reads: CASTWGQGAQGYGYTF. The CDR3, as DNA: TGTGCCAGCACCTGGGGACAGGGGGCGCAGGGCTATGGCTACACCTTC.

The CDR3 DNA follows: TGCAGTGCCCTACCGGACAGGGGACGAGGACAGCCCCAGCATTTT. Amino acid sequence: CSALPDRGRGQPQHF. The chain is built from TRBV20-1 and TRBJ1-5; 9 positions match TRBD1. The CDR3 contains 15 residues. V was pared by 6 bases and J by 7 bases, with 13 bases of the junction left unmatched. Germline CDR1 reads DFQATT; CDR2 reads SNEGSKA (reference sequence).

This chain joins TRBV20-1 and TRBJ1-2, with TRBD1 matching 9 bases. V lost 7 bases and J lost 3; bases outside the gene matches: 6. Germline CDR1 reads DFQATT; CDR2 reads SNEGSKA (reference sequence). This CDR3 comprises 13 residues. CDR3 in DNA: TGCAGTGTCGGGACAGGGTTTCACTATGGCTACACCTTC. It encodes CSVGTGFHYGYTF.

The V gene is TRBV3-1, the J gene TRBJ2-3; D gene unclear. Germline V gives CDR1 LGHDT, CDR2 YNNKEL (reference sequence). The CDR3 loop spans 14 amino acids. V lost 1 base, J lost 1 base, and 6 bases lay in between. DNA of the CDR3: TGTGCCAGCAGCCAAGGTGATGGCACAGATACGCAGTATTTT. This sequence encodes CASSQGDGTDTQYF.

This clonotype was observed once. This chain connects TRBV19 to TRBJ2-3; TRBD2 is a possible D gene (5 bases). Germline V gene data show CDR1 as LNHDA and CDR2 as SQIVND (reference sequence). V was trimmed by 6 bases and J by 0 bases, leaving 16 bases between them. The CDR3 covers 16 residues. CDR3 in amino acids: CASRHTGSHSTDTQYF. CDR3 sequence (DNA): TGTGCCAGTAGGCATACGGGATCCCATAGCACAGATACGCAGTATTTT.

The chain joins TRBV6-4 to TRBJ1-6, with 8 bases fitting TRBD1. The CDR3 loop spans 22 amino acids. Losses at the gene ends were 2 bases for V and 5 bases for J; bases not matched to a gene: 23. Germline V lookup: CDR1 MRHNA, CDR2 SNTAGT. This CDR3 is CASSDNFPGQGVLSYHNSPLHF. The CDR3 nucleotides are TGTGCCAGCAGTGACAATTTTCCCGGACAGGGAGTTTTGAGCTACCATAATTCACCCCTCCACTTT.

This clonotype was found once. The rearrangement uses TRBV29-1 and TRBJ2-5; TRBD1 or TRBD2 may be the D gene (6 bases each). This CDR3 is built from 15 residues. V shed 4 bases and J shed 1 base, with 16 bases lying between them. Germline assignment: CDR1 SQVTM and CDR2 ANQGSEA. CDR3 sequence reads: CSVGPGALGQETQYF. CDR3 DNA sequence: TGCAGCGTTGGTCCGGGGGCGCTAGGCCAAGAGACCCAGTACTTC.

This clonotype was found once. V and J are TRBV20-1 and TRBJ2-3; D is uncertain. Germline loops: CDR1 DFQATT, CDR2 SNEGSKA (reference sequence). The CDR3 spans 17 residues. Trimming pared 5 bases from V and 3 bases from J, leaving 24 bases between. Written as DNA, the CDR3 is TGCAGTGCTCAAAAGATGACCCGCAAGACAAGGACAGATACGCAGTATTTT. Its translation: CSAQKMTRKTRTDTQYF.